This T cell receptor beta chain stems from a study of technical replicates of blood from four donors (dated by TCRdb to the late 2010s). Preparation of the library involved the immunoSEQ multiplex PCR assay. The clones in this table, taken by TCRdb from immuneACCESS, are in-frame only. Not every clone is retained; where verified, under half of the shortfall comes from an unresolved V gene, and the cause of the rest is unknown. This sample is represented by 76,000 or so clones; roughly nine tenths of them were singletons. 0.2% to 0.25% of the sample goes to the ten largest clones. The germline V gene supplies CDR1 MNHEY and CDR2 SVGAGI. V is reduced by 6 bases and J by 5 bases, leaving a spacing of 11 bases between them. The CDR3 spans 13 residues, from the cysteine through the phenylalanine. Only the CDR3 region is kept as DNA, spanning 39 bases read in frame from base 1. As for this clone: The clone's antigen remains unknown. No base quality information exists; no much larger clone differs at one position.

The TCR comes from a human donor in good health. The sample taken for sequencing was T cells isolated from PBMCs. The chain is encoded by TRBV6-5 joined to TRBJ1-5; no confident D gene assignment can be made. The DNA sequence is given as TGTGCCAGCAGACTAGACACCTATCAGCCCCAGCATTTT. It encodes CASRLDTYQPQHF.